The TCR beta chain under discussion was sequenced for a study of blood T cell repertoires in COVID-19. Study background: The origin of the acute and convalescent COVID-19 samples was the United States, Italy and Spain. T cells, B-cell-depleted T cells, or PBMCs supplied cDNA or gDNA.

Patients at the Seattle site were enrolled during active infection and followed longitudinally. The assay was immunoSEQ multiplex PCR, and TCRdb's table has in-frame clones only and misses some. This sample carries hundreds of thousands of clones, about 93% of them seen once, and the ten largest clones take about 0.8%. In this sample, this clone turned up once. Looked up from germline, CDR1 is MDHEN and CDR2 is SYDVKM. CDR3 length: 18 amino acids. Trimming shortened V by 2 bases and J by 5 bases, and 22 bases separated the two germline ends. The sample consisted of peripheral blood. The chain joins TRBV28 to TRBJ1-5; a possible D gene is TRBD1 (6 bases). This sequence originates from a man in his sixties with COVID-19, enrolled during active disease. The CDR3 loop reads CASSLIGLRRDTDQPQHF. The CDR3 coding sequence is TGTGCCAGCAGTTTAATTGGACTCCGCCGGGACACAGATCAGCCCCAGCATTTT.